One sample yielded the 15 T cell receptor beta chains listed below, sequenced in a study of response to subunit inactivated influenza vaccine. One entry per CDR3 protein results from TCRdb running MiXCR on the RT-PCR reads. Among over 450,000 distinct CDR3 sequences listed, 10% to 15% were seen once. The sequences come from PBMCs from blood, collected 45 days after vaccination. Every receptor here comes from a man aged 50 to 59 who received an inactivated influenza vaccine.

This clonotype was observed a few times. The chain has TRBV9 and TRBJ1-4; 11 bases are shared with TRBD1. The CDR3 length is 16 residues. V gave up 3 bases and J gave up 8 bases; unmatched junction bases: 9. Looked up from germline, CDR1 is SGDLS and CDR2 is YYNGEE. The CDR3 region has the DNA TGTGCCAGCAGCGGAGAGAGGGGGACAGGGGGAGAAAAACTGTTTTTT. Protein product: CASSGERGTGGEKLFF.

This clonotype was detected ten times or more. V gene TRBV2 combines with J gene TRBJ1-1; D is perhaps TRBD1 (5 bases). Germline loops: CDR1 SNHLY, CDR2 FYNNEI. V was trimmed by 3 bases and J by 11 bases, leaving 13 bases between them. CDR3 length equals 12 residues. The CDR3 spells CASSELEKGAFF. CDR3 sequence (DNA): TGTGCCAGCAGTGAGTTAGAAAAGGGGGCTTTCTTT.

The rearrangement links TRBV3-1 to TRBJ2-7; the match to TRBD1 covers 8 bases. The CDR3 totals 14 residues. The germline V gene has CDR1 LGHDT and CDR2 YNNKEL (reference sequence). V lost 3 bases to trimming and J lost 6 bases; unmatched junction nucleotides: 7. CDR3 loop: CASSQTGVIGEQYF. The DNA for the CDR3 is TGTGCCAGCAGCCAGACAGGGGTAATCGGCGAGCAGTACTTC.

Worth noting for this clonotype: This may come from a read error, since a much larger clone is one base off. The CDR3 end shows no conserved phenylalanine or tryptophan, and so a read error is likely. This chain links TRBV20-1 with TRBJ1-5; D call uncertain. The germline V gene has CDR1 DFQATT and CDR2 SNEGSKA (reference sequence). Trimming cost V 3 bases and J 0 bases, with 6 bases left between them. The CDR3 loop spans 13 amino acids. CDR3 in DNA: TGCAGTGCTAGCCACGGTAGCAATCAGCCCCAGCATCTT. Residues: CSASHGSNQPQHL.

V gene TRBV20-1 combines with J gene TRBJ2-7; 9 bases line up with TRBD2. This CDR3 spans 14 amino acids. V lost 4 bases, J lost 1 base, and 5 bases stayed unmatched. Germline assignment: CDR1 DFQATT and CDR2 SNEGSKA (reference sequence). Here the CDR3 reads CSAMATSGSYEQYF. Written as DNA, the CDR3 is TGCAGTGCTATGGCGACTAGCGGTTCCTACGAGCAGTACTTC.

This clonotype was recorded at least ten times. V usage is TRBV15 and J usage is TRBJ1-2, with D maybe TRBD1 (5 bases). The V gene's germline CDR1 is LNHNV and CDR2 YYDKDF (reference sequence). This CDR3 has 15 residues. V was clipped by 4 bases and J by 4 bases, with 16 bases between them. The CDR3 coding sequence is TGTGCCACCAGCACCCTGGAGGGGAGGAGCTATGGCTACACCTTC. It translates to CATSTLEGRSYGYTF. Together with reference TRBV15 and TRBJ1-2, the CDR3 gives the full variable domain: DAMVIQNPRYQVTQFGKPVTLSCSQTLNHNVMYWYQQKSSQAPKLLFHYYDKDFNNEADTPDNFQSRRPNTSFCFLDIRSPGLGDTAMYLCATSTLEGRSYGYTFGSGTRLTVV.

This rearrangement joins TRBV29-1 to TRBJ1-4, with 9 bases aligning to TRBD1. The CDR3 consists of 17 residues. V was clipped by 7 bases and J by 7 bases; unmatched bases: 19. CDR1 is SQVTM, CDR2 ANQGSEA, per germline. The CDR3 here is CSASSGTGNLVGEKLFF. The CDR3, as DNA: TGCAGCGCTTCTTCCGGGACAGGGAACCTGGTGGGTGAAAAACTGTTTTTT. Supplemented by reference TRBV29-1 and TRBJ1-4, the full variable domain reads SAVISQKPSRDICQRGTSLTIQCQVDSQVTMMFWYRQQPGQSLTLIATANQGSEATYESGFVIDKFPISRPNLTFSTLTVSNMSPEDSSIYLCSASSGTGNLVGEKLFFGSGTQLSVL.

This clonotype appeared many times. CDR3 amino acids: CASSQDRVPYNEQFF. The DNA of the CDR3 is TGCGCCAGCAGCCAAGACAGGGTACCCTACAATGAGCAGTTCTTC. The chain employs TRBV4-3 and TRBJ2-1; a possible D gene is TRBD1 (5 bases). Trimming shortened V by 0 bases and J by 2 bases, and 8 bases separated the two germline ends. In germline, CDR1 is LGHNA, CDR2 YSLEER. The CDR3 runs 15 residues.

The sample holds a few counts of this clonotype. The CDR3 sequence is CASTKRQNNQPQHF. For the CDR3, the DNA is TGTGCCAGCACAAAAAGGCAGAACAATCAGCCCCAGCATTTT. This chain links TRBV6-1 with TRBJ1-5, with no clear D. The length of the CDR3 is 14 residues. V was pared by 7 bases and J by 3 bases, with 13 bases between. In germline, CDR1 is MNHNS, CDR2 SASEGT.

The chain is built from TRBV5-1 and TRBJ2-2; 9 bases are a match to TRBD1. CDR1 is SGHRS and CDR2 is YFSETQ in the germline V gene. The CDR3 covers 16 residues. The V segment lost 0 bases and the J segment 5 bases; nucleotides outside the gene matches: 5. CDR3 amino acids: CASSLGPGQGTGELFF. DNA for the CDR3: TGCGCCAGCAGCTTGGGCCCGGGACAGGGAACCGGGGAGCTGTTTTTT.

The chain combines TRBV12-3 or TRBV12-4 with TRBJ1-2; D is uncertain. Trimming left V 7 bases short and J 11 bases short, with 14 bases between. CDR3 size: 11 residues. Here the CDR3 DNA reads TGTGCCAGCAAACGTCAAGCAGAGTACACCTTC. It encodes CASKRQAEYTF.

There are a few counts of this clonotype. This chain joins TRBV27 and TRBJ2-5; 7 nucleotides line up with TRBD2. The germline V gene encodes CDR1 MNHEY and CDR2 SMNVEV (reference sequence). Trimming took 4 bases from V and 5 from J; bases not matched to a gene: 10. CDR3 size: 15 residues. The CDR3 spells CASSWEGLRRETQYF. DNA of the CDR3: TGTGCCAGCAGTTGGGAGGGACTAAGGAGGGAGACCCAGTACTTC.

This clonotype was detected only a few times. The chain has TRBV12-3 or TRBV12-4 and TRBJ2-3; TRBD2 might be the D (7 bases). The CDR3 loop spans 14 amino acids. The V gene lost 5 bases and the J gene lost 4 bases, with 13 bases spanning the gap. CDR3 DNA: TGTGCCAGCAGTCAGCGGGACATCGCAGATACGCAGTATTTT. Translation gives CASSQRDIADTQYF.

This clonotype was detected a few times. The V and J genes are TRBV28 and TRBJ1-5, with 7 bases matching TRBD1. Germline values: CDR1 MDHEN, CDR2 SYDVKM. Trimming removed 5 bases from V and 7 bases from J; junction bases left unmatched: 14. The CDR3 contains 16 residues. The DNA for the CDR3 is TGTGCCAGCAGTGAAGACAGGGTTGTGTCAGAGCAGCCCCAGCATTTT. This codes for CASSEDRVVSEQPQHF.

Only a few counts were recorded for this clonotype. The chain combines TRBV7-8 with TRBJ2-7, with TRBD1 matching 9 bases. Germline V lookup: CDR1 SGHVS, CDR2 FQNEAQ. This CDR3 spans 14 amino acids. V trimming: 5 bases; J trimming: 5 bases; junction bases outside the gene matches: 7. The CDR3 here is CASSLRDRADEQYF. The CDR3 region has the DNA TGTGCCAGCAGCCTCCGGGACAGGGCGGACGAGCAGTACTTC.